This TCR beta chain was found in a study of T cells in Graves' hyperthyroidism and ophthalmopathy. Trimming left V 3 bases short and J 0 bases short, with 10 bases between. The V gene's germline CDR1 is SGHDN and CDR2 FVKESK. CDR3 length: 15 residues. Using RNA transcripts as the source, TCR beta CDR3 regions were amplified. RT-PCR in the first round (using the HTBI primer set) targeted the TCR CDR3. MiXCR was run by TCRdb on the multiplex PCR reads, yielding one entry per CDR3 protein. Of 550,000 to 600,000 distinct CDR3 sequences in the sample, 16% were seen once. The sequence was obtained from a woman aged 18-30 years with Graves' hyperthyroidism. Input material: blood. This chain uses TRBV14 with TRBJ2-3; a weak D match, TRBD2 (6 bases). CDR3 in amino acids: CASSQNSGSTDTQYF. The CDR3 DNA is TGTGCCAGCAGCCAGAATAGCGGTAGCACAGATACGCAGTATTTT.